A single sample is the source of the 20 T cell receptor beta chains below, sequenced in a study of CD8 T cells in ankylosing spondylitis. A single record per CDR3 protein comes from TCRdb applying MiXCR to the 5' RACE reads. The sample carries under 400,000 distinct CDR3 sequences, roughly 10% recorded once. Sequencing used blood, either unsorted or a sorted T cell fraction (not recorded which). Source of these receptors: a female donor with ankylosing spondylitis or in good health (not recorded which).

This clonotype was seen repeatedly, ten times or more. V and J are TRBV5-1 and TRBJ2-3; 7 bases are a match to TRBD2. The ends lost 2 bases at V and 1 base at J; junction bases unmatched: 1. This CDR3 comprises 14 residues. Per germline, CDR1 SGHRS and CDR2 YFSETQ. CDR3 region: CASSFAGGTDTQYF. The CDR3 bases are TGCGCCAGCAGCTTTGCGGGGGGCACAGATACGCAGTATTTT.

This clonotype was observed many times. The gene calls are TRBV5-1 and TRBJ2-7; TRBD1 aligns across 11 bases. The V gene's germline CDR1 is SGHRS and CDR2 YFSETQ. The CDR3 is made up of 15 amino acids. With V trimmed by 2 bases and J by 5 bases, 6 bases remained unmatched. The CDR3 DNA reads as TGCGCCAGCAGCTTTGGGACAGGGGGGGTTAACGAGCAGTACTTC. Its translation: CASSFGTGGVNEQYF.

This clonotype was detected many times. The CDR3 sequence is CASSLGRDYNEQFF. CDR3 bases: TGTGCCAGCAGCTTGGGCAGGGACTACAATGAGCAGTTCTTC. J is TRBJ2-1 and V is TRBV7-2; D is possibly TRBD1 (5 bases). Trimming stripped 3 bases from V and 3 bases from J, with 9 bases between. The CDR3 spans 14 residues. Germline CDR1 and CDR2: SGHTA and FQGNSA.

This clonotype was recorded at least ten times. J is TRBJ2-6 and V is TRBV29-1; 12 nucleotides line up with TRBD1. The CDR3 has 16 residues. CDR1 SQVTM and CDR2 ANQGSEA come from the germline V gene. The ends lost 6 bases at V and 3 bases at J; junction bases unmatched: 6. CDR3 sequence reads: CSVTGQGAYGANVLTF. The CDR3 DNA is TGCAGCGTCACGGGACAGGGGGCATATGGGGCCAACGTCCTGACTTTC.

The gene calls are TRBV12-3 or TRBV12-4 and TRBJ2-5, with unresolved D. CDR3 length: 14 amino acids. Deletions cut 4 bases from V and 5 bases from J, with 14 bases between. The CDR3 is CASSSSELGETQYF. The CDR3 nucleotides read TGTGCCAGCAGTTCCAGTGAGCTGGGGGAGACCCAGTACTTC.

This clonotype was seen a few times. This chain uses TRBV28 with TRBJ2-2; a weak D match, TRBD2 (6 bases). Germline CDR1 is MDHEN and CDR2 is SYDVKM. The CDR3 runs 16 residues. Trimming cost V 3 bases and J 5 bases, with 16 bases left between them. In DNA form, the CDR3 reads TGTGCCAGCAGTTTCTCCTGGGGGGAGAGGACCGGGGAGCTGTTTTTT. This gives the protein CASSFSWGERTGELFF. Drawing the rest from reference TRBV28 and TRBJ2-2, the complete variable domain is DVKVTQSSRYLVKRTGEKVFLECVQDMDHENMFWYRQDPGLGLRLIYFSYDVKMKEKGDIPEGYSVSREKKERFSLILESASTNQTSMYLCASSFSWGERTGELFFGEGSRLTVL.

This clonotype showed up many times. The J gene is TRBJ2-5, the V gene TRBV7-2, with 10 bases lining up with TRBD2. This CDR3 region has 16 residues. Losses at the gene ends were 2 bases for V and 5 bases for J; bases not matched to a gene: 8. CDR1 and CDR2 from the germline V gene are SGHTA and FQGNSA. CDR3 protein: CASSLTLRTSGETQYF. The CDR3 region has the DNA TGTGCCAGCAGCTTAACGTTGAGGACTAGCGGTGAGACCCAGTACTTC.

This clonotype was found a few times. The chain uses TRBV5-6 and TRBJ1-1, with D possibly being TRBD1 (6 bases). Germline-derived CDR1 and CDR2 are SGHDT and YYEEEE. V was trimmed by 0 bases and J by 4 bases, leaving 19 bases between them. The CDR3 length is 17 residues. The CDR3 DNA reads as TGTGCCAGCAGCTTGGTAGGATGGGGGGCGCGGGGCACTGAAGCTTTCTTT. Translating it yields CASSLVGWGARGTEAFF.

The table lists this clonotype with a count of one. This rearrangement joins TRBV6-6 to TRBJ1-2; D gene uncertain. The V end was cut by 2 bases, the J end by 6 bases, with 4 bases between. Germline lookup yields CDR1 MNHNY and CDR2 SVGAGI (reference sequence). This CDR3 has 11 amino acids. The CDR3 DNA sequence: TGTGCCAGCAGTTACGTAAATGGCTACACCTTC. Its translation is CASSYVNGYTF.

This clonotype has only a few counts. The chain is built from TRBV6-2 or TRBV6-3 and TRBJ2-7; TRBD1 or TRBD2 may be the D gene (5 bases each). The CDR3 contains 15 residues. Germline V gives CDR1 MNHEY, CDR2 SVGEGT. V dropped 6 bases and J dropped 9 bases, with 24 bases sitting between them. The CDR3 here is CASRPTGDGTWGQYF. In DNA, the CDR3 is TGTGCCAGCAGACCCACCGGGGACGGGACGTGGGGGCAGTACTTC.

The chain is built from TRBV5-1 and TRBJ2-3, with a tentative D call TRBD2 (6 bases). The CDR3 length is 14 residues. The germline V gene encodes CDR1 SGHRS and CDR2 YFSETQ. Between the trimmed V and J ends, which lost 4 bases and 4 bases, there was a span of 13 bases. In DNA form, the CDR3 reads TGCGCCAGCAGCCCCACCGGGGGTGCAGATACGCAGTATTTT. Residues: CASSPTGGADTQYF.

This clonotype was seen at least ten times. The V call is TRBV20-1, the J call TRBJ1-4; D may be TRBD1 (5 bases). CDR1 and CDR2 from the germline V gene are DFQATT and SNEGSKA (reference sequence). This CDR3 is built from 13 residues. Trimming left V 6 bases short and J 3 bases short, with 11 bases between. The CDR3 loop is CSARDGSNEKLFF. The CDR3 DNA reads TGCAGTGCGAGGGACGGTTCTAATGAAAAACTGTTTTTT.

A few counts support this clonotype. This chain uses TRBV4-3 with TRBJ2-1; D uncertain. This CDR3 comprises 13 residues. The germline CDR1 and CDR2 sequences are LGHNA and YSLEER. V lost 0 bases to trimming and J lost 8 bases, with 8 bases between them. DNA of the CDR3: TGCGCCAGCAGCCAAGACGGAGTTGATGAGCAGTTCTTC. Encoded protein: CASSQDGVDEQFF.

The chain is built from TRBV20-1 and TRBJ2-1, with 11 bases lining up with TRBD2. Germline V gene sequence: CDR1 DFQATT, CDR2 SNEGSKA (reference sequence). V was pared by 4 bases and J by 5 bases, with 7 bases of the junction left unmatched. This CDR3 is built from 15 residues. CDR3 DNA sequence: TGCAGTGCTAATAGGCCGGGACTAGCGGACAATGAGCAGTTCTTC. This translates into CSANRPGLADNEQFF.

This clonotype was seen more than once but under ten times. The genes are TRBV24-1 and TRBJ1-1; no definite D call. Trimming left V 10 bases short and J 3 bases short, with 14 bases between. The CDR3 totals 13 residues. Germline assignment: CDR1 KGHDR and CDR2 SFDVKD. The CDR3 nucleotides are TGTGCCACAAGCCGGGAGAAGGACACTGAAGCTTTCTTT. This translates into CATSREKDTEAFF.

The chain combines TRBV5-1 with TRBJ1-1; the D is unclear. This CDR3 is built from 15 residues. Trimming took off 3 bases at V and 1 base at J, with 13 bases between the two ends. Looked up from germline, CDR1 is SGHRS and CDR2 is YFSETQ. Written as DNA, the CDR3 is TGCGCCAGCAGCTCAAAACACGGAGCGAACACTGAAGCTTTCTTT. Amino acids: CASSSKHGANTEAFF.

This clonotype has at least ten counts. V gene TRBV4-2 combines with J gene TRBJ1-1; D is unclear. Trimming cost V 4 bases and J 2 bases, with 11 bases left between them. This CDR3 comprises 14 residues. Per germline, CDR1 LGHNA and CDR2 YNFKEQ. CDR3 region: CASSLSKLNTEAFF. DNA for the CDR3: TGTGCCAGCAGCCTTAGCAAGCTCAACACTGAAGCTTTCTTT.

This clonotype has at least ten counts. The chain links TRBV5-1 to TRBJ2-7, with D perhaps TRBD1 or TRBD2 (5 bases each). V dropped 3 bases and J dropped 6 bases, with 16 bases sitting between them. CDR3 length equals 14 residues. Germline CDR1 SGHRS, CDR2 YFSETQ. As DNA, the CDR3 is TGCGCCAGCAGCTCCGGGACCGTGTACGTCGAGCAGTACTTC. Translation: CASSSGTVYVEQYF.

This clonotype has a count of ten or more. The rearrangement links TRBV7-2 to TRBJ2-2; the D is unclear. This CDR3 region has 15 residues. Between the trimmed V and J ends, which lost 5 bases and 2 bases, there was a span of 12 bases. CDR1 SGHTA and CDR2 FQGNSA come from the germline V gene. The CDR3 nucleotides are TGTGCCAGCAGCCCCCTCCGGGTCAACACCGGGGAGCTGTTTTTT. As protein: CASSPLRVNTGELFF.

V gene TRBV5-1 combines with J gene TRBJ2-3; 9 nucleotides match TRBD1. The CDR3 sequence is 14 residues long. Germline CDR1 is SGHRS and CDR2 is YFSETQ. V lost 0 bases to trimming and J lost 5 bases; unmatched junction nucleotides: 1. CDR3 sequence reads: CASSLETGGDTQYF. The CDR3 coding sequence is TGCGCCAGCAGCTTGGAGACAGGGGGAGATACGCAGTATTTT.